This T cell receptor (beta chain) was identified during a study of control samples from healthy donors and cancer patients. The V gene's germline CDR1 is MNHEY and CDR2 SVGEGT. V lost 5 bases and J lost 2, with 10 bases in between. CDR3 length equals 13 residues. TCRdb keeps only in-frame clones here, not all; method: immunoSEQ multiplex PCR. The sample yields roughly 74,000 clones, around 94% seen once. The specimen sequenced was blood. This receptor was obtained from a young woman in good health. The V gene is TRBV6-2 or TRBV6-3, the J gene TRBJ2-7; no clear D gene. For the CDR3, the DNA is TGTGCCAGCAGTCGCTTCCTCACCTACGAGCAGTACTTC. Translation: CASSRFLTYEQYF.